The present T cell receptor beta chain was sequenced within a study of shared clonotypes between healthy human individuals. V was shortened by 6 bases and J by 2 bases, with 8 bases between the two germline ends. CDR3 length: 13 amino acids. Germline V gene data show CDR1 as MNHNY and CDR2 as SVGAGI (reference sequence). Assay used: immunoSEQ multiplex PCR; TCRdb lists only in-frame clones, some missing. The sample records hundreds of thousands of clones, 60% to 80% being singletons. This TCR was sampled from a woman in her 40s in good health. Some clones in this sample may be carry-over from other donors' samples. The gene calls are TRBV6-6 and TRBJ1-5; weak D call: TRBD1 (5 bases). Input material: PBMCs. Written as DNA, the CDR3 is TGTGCCAGCAGAGGGGAAGGCAATCAGCCCCAGCATTTT. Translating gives CASRGEGNQPQHF.